This note documents a single T cell receptor (beta chain) sequence. Its antigen is undetermined. The data derive from a study of immune evolution from preneoplasia to lung adenocarcinoma. About the study: HLA loss of heterozygosity: less than 9% AIS, under 19% MIA, about 32% ADC, none AAH. General study results and limits: Normal lung had the highest top T cell clone frequencies.

CDR1 is SGHKS, CDR2 YYEKEE, per germline (reference sequence). The CDR3 contains 15 residues. V was cut by 1 base and J by 1 base, with 12 bases left in between. Assay: immunoSEQ multiplex PCR; the TCRdb copy retains only in-frame clones and omits some. The table records around 13,000 clones, more than 80% of them present only once. Resections took place in Japan or China from about 2014 to 2017. H&E slides confirmed each diagnosis, reviewed by two pathologists independently. Sequencing was carried out using FFPE minimally invasive lung adenocarcinoma tissue. This clonotype was sampled from a person between 65 and 79 years old with lung adenocarcinoma. The rearrangement links TRBV5-5 to TRBJ2-7; maybe TRBD1 (5 bases). For the CDR3, the DNA is TGTGCCAGCAGCTTGCGGTGGGGCCCTTCCTACGAGCAGTACTTC. This translates into CASSLRWGPSYEQYF.